This T cell receptor (beta chain) stems from a study of early stage breast cancer tumors. Study-wide context: ER+/PR+/HER2- status applied to about 80% of the 16 invasive breast tumors. Findings and caveats of the study: Bulk DNA sequencing of unsorted cells missed chain pairing and markers. Enriched TCRB sequences shared across patients were mostly commonly generated sequences.

Notes on this clone: Its antigen is unknown.

TCRdb keeps only in-frame clones here, not all; method: immunoSEQ multiplex PCR. Of roughly 34,000 clones in the sample, 74% were seen once. Germline V gene lookup returns CDR1 MNHEY and CDR2 SMNVEV (reference sequence). This CDR3 has 16 residues. V trimming: 6 bases; J trimming: 7 bases; junction bases outside the gene matches: 12. The TCR was taken from a person aged 55 to 69 with breast cancer. The sample comprised blood. The chain employs TRBV27 and TRBJ2-2, with 9 bases lining up with TRBD2. As DNA, the CDR3 is TGTGCCAGCAGACTCCAGGCGGGAGGGCCGGGCGGGGAGCTGTTTTTT. Translated: CASRLQAGGPGGELFF.